The TCR beta chain under discussion was sequenced for a study of T cells after yellow fever vaccination. General study points: Some clonotypes were seen in both the CD4 and the CD8 compartments. These made up a small share and likely arose from convergent recombination. Weaker in magnitude, the secondary response showed a faster peak on day 5 versus 15.

This clonotype was counted between two and nine times. Its antigen is unknown. Via MiXCR, TCRdb re-called the 5' RACE reads, giving one row per CDR3 protein. The sample has 620,000 or so distinct CDR3 sequences, roughly 17% seen once. The CDR3 runs to 14 residues. Per the germline V gene, CDR1 is SGHKS and CDR2 is YYEKEE (reference sequence). Trimming removed 0 bases at V and 2 bases at J, with 6 bases between. Sequencing used PBMCs, obtained about 5 days after the first yellow fever vaccination. The clonotype was recovered from a man aged 18 to 30 who received the YFV17D yellow fever vaccine. This sequence joins TRBV5-5 and TRBJ1-5; D remains ambiguous. In nucleotides, the CDR3 is TGTGCCAGCAGCTTGGTGGCAGGCAATCAGCCCCAGCATTTT. Protein: CASSLVAGNQPQHF.